The clone carrying this TCR beta chain has just one count. Only in-frame clones appear in the TCRdb table, and some are missing; sequencing was by immunoSEQ multiplex PCR. The sample lists about 200,000 clones, approximately 82% seen once, with 9.5% to 15% in the top ten. The data stem from a study of blood T cell repertoires in COVID-19. Study background: From the United States, Italy and Spain came samples of acute and convalescent COVID-19. PBMCs, B-cell-depleted T cells, or T cells were the source of the cDNA or gDNA that made up the material.

The V gene's germline CDR1 is LNHDA and CDR2 SQIVND (reference sequence). V lost 2 bases and J lost 2; bases outside the gene matches: 3. This CDR3 contains 15 residues. This TCR came from a woman in her thirties or forties with acute or convalescent COVID-19. Sequences were obtained from peripheral blood. This chain connects TRBV19 to TRBJ1-2; TRBD1 aligns across 9 bases. The CDR3 DNA reads TGTGCCAGTAGTATAACCGGACAGGGGAACTATGGCTACACCTTC. This encodes CASSITGQGNYGYTF.